This passage covers 8 T cell receptor beta chains from one sample sequenced in a study of blood T cell repertoires in COVID-19. Method: immunoSEQ multiplex PCR; TCRdb's copy keeps in-frame clones and lacks some. The data hold tens of thousands of clones, with around 81% observed a single time. Material for sequencing was peripheral blood. Receptors were obtained from a human donor in a cohort sampled during active COVID-19.

The V and J genes are TRBV6-2 or TRBV6-3 and TRBJ1-6; a possible D gene is TRBD1 (6 bases). The CDR3 covers 15 residues. The V gene's germline CDR1 is MNHEY and CDR2 SVGEGT. The V end lost 5 bases, the J end lost 5 bases, and 13 bases lay between the germline ends. CDR3 protein: CASSPGTTNNSPLHF. In nucleotides, the CDR3 is TGTGCCAGCAGTCCAGGGACAACTAATAATTCACCCCTCCACTTT.

This clone came up once. The J gene is TRBJ1-2, the V gene TRBV6-6; 8 nucleotides agree with TRBD1. Looked up from germline, CDR1 is MNHNY and CDR2 is SVGAGI (reference sequence). This CDR3 is 18 amino acids long. The V gene end was trimmed by 5 bases and the J gene end by 1 base; junction bases not matched to a gene: 15. DNA of the CDR3: TGTGCCAGCAGTCCATACCTGACAGGGGACGGGGATAACTATGGCTACACCTTC. It yields the protein CASSPYLTGDGDNYGYTF.

This rearrangement joins TRBV9 to TRBJ1-2; 8 nucleotides line up with TRBD1. This CDR3 is built from 13 residues. Trimming took 4 bases from V and 8 from J; bases not matched to a gene: 7. The germline CDR1 and CDR2 sequences are SGDLS and YYNGEE. The CDR3 DNA is TGTGCCAGCAGCTCGACAGGGGTAGGGGGCTACACCTTC. Translated: CASSSTGVGGYTF.

The J gene is TRBJ2-5, the V gene TRBV6-5; unclear D gene. V was pared by 2 bases and J by 1 base, with 8 bases between. The germline gives CDR1 MNHEY, CDR2 SVGAGI. The CDR3 covers 14 residues. This CDR3 is CASSYAVAQETQYF. In DNA, the CDR3 is TGTGCCAGCAGTTACGCGGTAGCCCAAGAGACCCAGTACTTC.

This clone was seen only once. This sequence joins TRBV5-1 and TRBJ2-1, with 12 bases matching TRBD2. The CDR3 contains 15 residues. Per the germline V gene, CDR1 is SGHRS and CDR2 is YFSETQ. J gave up 9 bases and V 0 bases, and 4 bases lay outside the gene matches. The CDR3: CASSLVLAGGFEQFF. CDR3 bases: TGCGCCAGCAGCTTGGTTCTAGCGGGAGGGTTTGAGCAGTTCTTC.

V gene TRBV10-2 combines with J gene TRBJ1-1, with 9 bases aligning to TRBD1. V shed 6 bases, J shed 1 base, and the junction held 6 bases outside the gene matches. The CDR3 length is 15 residues. Germline V gene sequence: CDR1 WSHSY, CDR2 SAAADI. This CDR3 reads CASSLKQGANTEAFF. For the CDR3, the DNA is TGCGCCAGCAGCCTAAAACAGGGGGCGAACACTGAAGCTTTCTTT.

This chain links TRBV7-8 with TRBJ1-2, with D tentatively TRBD1 (5 bases). The CDR3 consists of 11 residues. Deletions cut 4 bases from V and 7 bases from J, with 7 bases between. CDR1 and CDR2 from the germline V gene are SGHVS and FQNEAQ. The CDR3 is CASSSGGGYTF. CDR3 in DNA: TGTGCCAGCAGCTCGGGGGGTGGCTACACCTTC.

This clone was recorded once. The chain has TRBV5-1 and TRBJ1-1; no clear D. With 0 bases removed from V and 6 bases from J, the gap between germline ends came to 12 bases. Germline V gene sequence: CDR1 SGHRS, CDR2 YFSETQ. The CDR3 loop spans 14 amino acids. The DNA for the CDR3 is TGCGCCAGCAGCTTGGGTTCCAGATCCCCTGAAGCTTTCTTT. Translating it yields CASSLGSRSPEAFF.